This T cell receptor (beta chain) was recorded in a study of shared clonotypes between healthy human individuals. About this clone itself: The antigen is unknown.

Terminally differentiated effector memory CD45RA+ cells were left out of the naive CD8 fraction, which was CD45RO-negative and positively selected for CCR7. All donors qualified as healthy HIV-negative adults and had experienced no recent acute infections or vaccinations. General observations from the study: Generation probabilities of non-shared clonotypes were lower (relative to those shared by all four donors). The authors expected sequencing depth to affect clonotype sharing among donors.

This CDR3 has 17 amino acids. V was clipped by 7 bases and J by 5 bases; unmatched bases: 11. Germline V gene sequence: CDR1 SGHVS, CDR2 FNYEAQ. Libraries were prepared by immunoSEQ multiplex PCR; TCRdb keeps only in-frame clonotypes and omits some of them. The sample yields about 610,000 clones, roughly 96% seen once. The chain uses TRBV7-6 and TRBJ2-5; 15 bases align to TRBD2. The source material was naive CD8+ T cells sorted from blood. The receptor's source is a woman aged 25 to 39 in good health. CDR3: CASILGLAGGLGETQYF. The CDR3 DNA reads as TGTGCCAGCATCTTGGGACTAGCGGGAGGTTTGGGGGAGACCCAGTACTTC.